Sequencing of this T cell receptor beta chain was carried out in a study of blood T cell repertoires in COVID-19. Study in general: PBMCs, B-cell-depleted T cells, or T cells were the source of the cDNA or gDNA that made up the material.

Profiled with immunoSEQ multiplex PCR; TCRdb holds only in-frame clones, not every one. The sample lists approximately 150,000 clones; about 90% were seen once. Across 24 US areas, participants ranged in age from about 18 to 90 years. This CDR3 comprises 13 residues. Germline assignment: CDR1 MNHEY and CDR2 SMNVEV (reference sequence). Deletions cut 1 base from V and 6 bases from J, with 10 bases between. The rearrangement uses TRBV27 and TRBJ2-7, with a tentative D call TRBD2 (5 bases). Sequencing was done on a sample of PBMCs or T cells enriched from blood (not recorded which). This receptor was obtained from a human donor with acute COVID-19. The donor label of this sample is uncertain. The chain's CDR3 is CASSLLPGSEQYF. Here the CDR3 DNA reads TGTGCCAGCAGTTTATTGCCGGGGAGCGAGCAGTACTTC.